The 20 T cell receptor beta chains below all came from one sample that was sequenced in a study of Ad26.COV2.S vaccination and SARS-CoV-2 variants. Data came from immunoSEQ multiplex PCR; TCRdb stores just in-frame clones and leaves some out. The sample holds 350,000 to 400,000 clones, around nine tenths seen once. Sample treatment: around 19 received Ad26.COV2.S at low or high dose, single or two shots; 5 received placebo; per-sample allocation not given. Sampling was done on day 63 after the first vaccine or placebo injection. The specimen comprised peripheral blood, sampled in a trial of Ad26.COV2.S vaccine versus placebo. The receptors come from a person between 18 and 59 years old who received the Ad26.COV2.S COVID-19 vaccine or a placebo.

V usage is TRBV7-8 and J usage is TRBJ1-1; D gene uncertain. In germline, CDR1 is SGHVS, CDR2 FQNEAQ. This CDR3 has 14 amino acids. The ends were cut back, 4 bases at V and 3 bases at J, with 12 bases in the middle. CDR3 nucleotide sequence: TGTGCCAGCAGCTCCTGGGCCGGTGACACTGAAGCTTTCTTT. It is translated as CASSSWAGDTEAFF.

V gene TRBV3-1 (or the pseudogene TRBV3-2) combines with J gene TRBJ1-1, with 7 bases aligning to TRBD1. This CDR3 comprises 15 residues. Trimming took 5 bases from V and 1 from J; bases not matched to a gene: 7. CDR1 is LGHDT, CDR2 YNNKEL, per germline (reference sequence). CDR3 amino acids: CASSYRGRANTEAFF. The CDR3 DNA follows: TGTGCCAGCAGCTACAGGGGCAGAGCGAACACTGAAGCTTTCTTT.

V and J are TRBV2 and TRBJ2-1; a weak D match, TRBD2 (6 bases). CDR3 length: 15 amino acids. Looked up from germline, CDR1 is SNHLY and CDR2 is FYNNEI. V was cut by 3 bases and J by 2 bases, with 11 bases left in between. The CDR3 loop reads CASSDRGTPYNEQFF. The CDR3 nucleotides are TGTGCCAGCAGTGATCGGGGGACCCCCTACAATGAGCAGTTCTTC.

In its sample, this clone was seen a few times. The rearrangement joins TRBV5-1 to TRBJ1-1; TRBD1 matches 9 bases. CDR1 and CDR2 (germline): SGHRS, YFSETQ. With 3 bases clipped from V and 1 base from J, the junction kept 1 base outside the gene matches. The CDR3 is 14 amino acids. The CDR3 spells CASSSQGANTEAFF. The CDR3 bases are TGCGCCAGCAGCTCACAGGGGGCGAACACTGAAGCTTTCTTT.

V gene TRBV6-1 combines with J gene TRBJ2-7; no clear D. From germline, CDR1 is MNHNS and CDR2 SASEGT. The CDR3 runs 15 residues. Between the trimmed V and J ends, which lost 2 bases and 0 bases, there was a span of 11 bases. The CDR3: CASSEIGILSYEQYF. The CDR3 DNA sequence: TGTGCCAGCAGTGAAATCGGTATCCTCTCCTACGAGCAGTACTTC.

This clone is a singleton in its sample. The CDR3, as DNA: TGCGCCAGCAGCTCCGGACAGGCACAACCGGGCACTGAAGCTTTCTTT. It yields the protein CASSSGQAQPGTEAFF. This chain joins TRBV5-1 and TRBJ1-1; 7 nucleotides line up with TRBD1. V was clipped by 3 bases and J by 4 bases; unmatched bases: 12. This CDR3 has 16 residues. Germline loops: CDR1 SGHRS, CDR2 YFSETQ.

The chain combines TRBV10-3 with TRBJ2-7; D is perhaps TRBD1 (5 bases). The germline V gene encodes CDR1 ENHRY and CDR2 SYGVKD. The V gene lost 6 bases and the J gene lost 3 bases, with 9 bases spanning the gap. The CDR3 has 12 amino acids. This CDR3 is CAIRTDSYEQYF. The CDR3 DNA follows: TGTGCCATCAGGACCGACAGCTACGAGCAGTACTTC.

This clone showed up just once. Other DNA sequences in the sample encode the same CDR3. The genes are TRBV29-1 and TRBJ1-1; D is perhaps TRBD1 (5 bases). This CDR3 spans 12 amino acids. The germline V gene has CDR1 SQVTM and CDR2 ANQGSEA. V shed 6 bases and J shed 2 bases, with 10 bases lying between them. CDR3 region: CSVRGGNTEAFF. CDR3 in DNA: TGCAGCGTCCGGGGGGGAAACACTGAAGCTTTCTTT.

The chain is built from TRBV6-5 and TRBJ1-2; unclear D gene. This CDR3 region has 13 residues. Germline lookup yields CDR1 MNHEY and CDR2 SVGAGI. V was cut by 7 bases and J by 2 bases, with 11 bases left in between. The CDR3 here is CASNAVRNYGYTF. CDR3 nucleotide sequence: TGTGCCAGCAACGCCGTAAGGAACTATGGCTACACCTTC.

This chain joins TRBV5-6 and TRBJ2-2; 11 bases are a match to TRBD2. Trimming cost V 0 bases and J 6 bases; bases outside gene matches: 4. This CDR3 has 16 residues. Germline V gene data show CDR1 as SGHDT and CDR2 as YYEEEE. CDR3 nucleotides: TGTGCCAGCAGCTTGGCTGTAGCGGGAGGGCCCGGGGAGCTGTTTTTT. It encodes CASSLAVAGGPGELFF. Drawing the rest from reference TRBV5-6 and TRBJ2-2, the complete variable domain is DAGVTQSPTHLIKTRGQQVTLRCSPKSGHDTVSWYQQALGQGPQFIFQYYEEEERQRGNFPDRFSGHQFPNYSSELNVNALLLGDSALYLCASSLAVAGGPGELFFGEGSRLTVL.

The V gene is TRBV28, the J gene TRBJ2-7; tentatively, D is TRBD1 (7 bases). Trimming shortened V by 3 bases and J by 5 bases, and 17 bases separated the two germline ends. Germline CDR1 is MDHEN and CDR2 is SYDVKM. The CDR3 covers 15 residues. The CDR3, as DNA: TGTGCCAGCAGTTTGGGGCAGGGGGGCTCTCACGAGCAGTACTTC. Translating gives CASSLGQGGSHEQYF.

The gene calls are TRBV4-1 and TRBJ2-7; TRBD2 is a possible D gene (6 bases). There are 13 residues in the CDR3. Trimming removed 5 bases at V and 0 bases at J, with 8 bases between. Germline V gives CDR1 MGHRA, CDR2 YSYEKL. The CDR3 spells CASSSSDSYEQYF. The CDR3 coding sequence is TGCGCCAGCAGCTCTAGCGACTCCTACGAGCAGTACTTC.

The chain employs TRBV2 and TRBJ2-1, with TRBD2 identical over 8 bases. J was trimmed by 9 bases and V by 3 bases; bases with no gene match: 1. The CDR3 totals 12 residues. CDR1 and CDR2 from the germline V gene are SNHLY and FYNNEI. The CDR3 DNA sequence: TGTGCCAGCAGTGAGAGCGGGAGTGAGCAGTTCTTC. Its protein is CASSESGSEQFF.

This clone was detected once. The rearrangement joins TRBV28 to TRBJ2-1, with 13 bases identical to TRBD2. The trim removed 6 bases at V and 8 bases at J, leaving 7 bases unmatched. CDR1 MDHEN and CDR2 SYDVKM come from the germline V gene. The CDR3 covers 15 residues. CDR3 DNA sequence: TGTGCCAGCAGGAGGGGACTAGCGGGAACGCATGAGCAGTTCTTC. This translates into CASRRGLAGTHEQFF.

V and J are TRBV20-1 and TRBJ2-7; possibly TRBD2 for D (5 bases). Trimming took off 3 bases at V and 3 bases at J, with 12 bases between the two ends. CDR1 is DFQATT and CDR2 is SNEGSKA in the germline V gene (reference sequence). The CDR3 totals 13 residues. The CDR3 nucleotides read TGCAGTGCTAGTTTCAGCGGACGCTACGAGCAGTACTTC. This codes for CSASFSGRYEQYF.

The CDR3 nucleotides read TGTGCCAGCAGTCCCCCGACCTCCTATAATTCACCCCTCCACTTT. Residues: CASSPPTSYNSPLHF. The gene calls are TRBV6-5 and TRBJ1-6; D ambiguous. The CDR3 loop spans 15 amino acids. Between the trimmed V and J ends, which lost 5 bases and 0 bases, there was a span of 8 bases. Germline V gene lookup returns CDR1 MNHEY and CDR2 SVGAGI.

DNA for the CDR3: TGTGCCAGCAGCTTATTGCCCGGGGAGCTGTTTTTT. Protein sequence: CASSLLPGELFF. V and J are TRBV7-3 and TRBJ2-2; D remains unclear. Germline CDR1 is SGHTA and CDR2 is FQGTGA. Trimming left V 2 bases short and J 6 bases short, with 4 bases between. The CDR3 runs to 12 residues.

The rearrangement uses TRBV6-2 or TRBV6-3 and TRBJ2-7; no definite D call. The germline gives CDR1 MNHEY, CDR2 SVGEGT. The ends were cut back, 2 bases at V and 7 bases at J, with 9 bases in the middle. The CDR3 runs 12 residues. The CDR3 reads CASSYPLGEQYF. The CDR3 nucleotides read TGTGCCAGCAGTTACCCGTTAGGGGAGCAGTACTTC.

This clone was recorded only once. This rearrangement joins TRBV7-3 to TRBJ2-2, with D possibly matching TRBD2 (6 bases). The ends were cut back, 3 bases at V and 7 bases at J, with 18 bases in the middle. This CDR3 has 16 residues. Per the germline V gene, CDR1 is SGHTA and CDR2 is FQGTGA. The CDR3 DNA follows: TGTGCCAGCAGCTTGTGGGGGAGGTTAGGCGGCGGGGAGCTGTTTTTT. It translates to CASSLWGRLGGGELFF.

The gene calls are TRBV28 and TRBJ2-3, with D possibly TRBD1 on 6 matching bases. Germline loops: CDR1 MDHEN, CDR2 SYDVKM. This CDR3 region has 12 residues. The chain's CDR3 is CATGKSTDTQYF. In nucleotides, the CDR3 is TGTGCAACAGGGAAAAGCACAGATACGCAGTATTTT.